Shown below are 23 T cell receptor beta chains from a single sample sequenced in a study of blood T cell repertoires in COVID-19. Using immunoSEQ multiplex PCR, the repertoire was profiled, and TCRdb retains in-frame clones only, with some absent. The sample shows about 250,000 clones, more than 75% of them seen only once. Input material: peripheral blood. The source of these receptors is a woman in her sixties who had recovered from COVID-19.

The chain couples TRBV29-1 to TRBJ2-2; D unresolved. V lost 6 bases and J lost 7, with 18 bases in between. This CDR3 contains 14 residues. CDR1 is SQVTM, CDR2 ANQGSEA, per germline. CDR3 residues: CSVAPRRKNGELFF. CDR3 in DNA: TGCAGCGTGGCCCCAAGAAGAAAAAACGGGGAGCTGTTTTTT.

This chain connects TRBV5-8 to TRBJ2-7, with 8 bases matching TRBD1. The germline V gene has CDR1 SGHTS and CDR2 YDEGEE. This CDR3 spans 15 amino acids. Trimming removed 2 bases from V and 2 bases from J; junction bases left unmatched: 6. In nucleotides, the CDR3 is TGTGCCAGCAGCTTCGGGACAGGAGCTACCTACGAGCAGTACTTC. It translates to CASSFGTGATYEQYF. Drawing the rest from reference TRBV5-8 and TRBJ2-7, the complete variable domain is EAGVTQSPTHLIKTRGQQATLRCSPISGHTSVYWYQQALGLGLQFLLWYDEGEERNRGNFPPRFSGRQFPNYSSELNVNALELEDSALYLCASSFGTGATYEQYFGPGTRLTVT.

The chain has TRBV7-3 and TRBJ2-5, with 8 bases matching TRBD1. Germline V CDR1 and CDR2: SGHTA, FQGTGA. The CDR3 loop spans 15 amino acids. J was trimmed by 5 bases and V by 2 bases; bases with no gene match: 7. CDR3 residues: CASSLQGASMETQYF. For the CDR3, the DNA is TGTGCCAGCAGCTTACAGGGGGCGTCTATGGAGACCCAGTACTTC.

The chain carries TRBV23-1 and TRBJ1-2, with 8 bases lining up with TRBD1. TRBV23-1 is known as an ORF, though its function is uncertain. The junction had 4 bases not matched to a gene; V was cut back by 2 bases and J by 2 bases. CDR3 length equals 15 residues. CDR3 in DNA: TGCGCCAGCAGTCAAGAGGACAGGGAGAACTATGGCTACACCTTC. This translates into CASSQEDRENYGYTF.

The rearrangement uses TRBV7-2 and TRBJ2-3; 7 nucleotides agree with TRBD2. The CDR3 is 17 residues long. The V gene's germline CDR1 is SGHTA and CDR2 FQGNSA. Losses at the gene ends were 5 bases for V and 0 bases for J; bases not matched to a gene: 11. The CDR3 is CASSPPPSGPSTDTQYF. The CDR3 DNA is TGTGCCAGCAGCCCTCCTCCTAGCGGTCCTAGCACAGATACGCAGTATTTT.

Comments on this clone: One end of the junction varies from germline; a read error may be responsible. The chain joins TRBV7-9 to TRBJ2-7; 12 bases fit TRBD1. Germline values: CDR1 SEHNR, CDR2 FQNEAQ (reference sequence). The CDR3 length is 15 residues. CDR3 sequence (DNA): TGTGCCAGCAGGTCCGGGACAGGGGGCTCCCACGAGCAGTACTTC. It yields the protein CASRSGTGGSHEQYF.

The J gene is TRBJ1-1, the V gene TRBV6-5; TRBD1 matches at 8 bases. The CDR3 has 14 amino acids. Germline V gene data show CDR1 as MNHEY and CDR2 as SVGAGI. V lost 6 bases, J lost 5 bases, and 8 bases stayed unmatched. The CDR3 spells CASRQTGGWTEAFF. For the CDR3, the DNA is TGTGCCAGCAGGCAAACAGGGGGATGGACTGAAGCTTTCTTT.

V is TRBV7-2 and J is TRBJ1-2, with 10 bases aligning to TRBD1. CDR1 and CDR2 from the germline V gene are SGHTA and FQGNSA. V was pared by 4 bases and J by 8 bases, with 7 bases of the junction left unmatched. The CDR3 consists of 14 residues. In nucleotides, the CDR3 is TGTGCCAGCAGCTCCCTGGACAGGGGGGTAGGCTACACCTTC. This encodes CASSSLDRGVGYTF.

Written as DNA, the CDR3 is TGTGCCAGCAGCGTAGCATGGACTAGCGGTGGCACAGATACGCAGTATTTT. It is translated as CASSVAWTSGGTDTQYF. The V and J genes are TRBV9 and TRBJ2-3, with 10 nucleotides matching TRBD2. This CDR3 has 17 residues. In germline, CDR1 is SGDLS, CDR2 YYNGEE. V lost 0 bases, J lost 1 base, and 5 bases stayed unmatched.

The chain recombines TRBV7-3 with TRBJ2-1, with 10 bases fitting TRBD1. The germline gives CDR1 SGHTA, CDR2 FQGTGA. The CDR3 runs 14 residues. The V gene end was trimmed by 5 bases and the J gene end by 5 bases; junction bases not matched to a gene: 3. For the CDR3, the DNA is TGTGCCAGCAGCGCGGGGACAGGGGACAATGAGCAGTTCTTC. It encodes CASSAGTGDNEQFF.

This clone was counted many times. The chain couples TRBV11-2 to TRBJ2-5; D is perhaps TRBD2 (6 bases). The CDR3 extends over 11 amino acids. Germline CDR1 reads SGHAT; CDR2 reads FQNNGV. V lost 6 bases, J lost 9 bases, and 11 bases lay in between. The CDR3: CASSSGGAQYF. The CDR3 DNA sequence: TGTGCCAGCAGTTCCGGCGGGGCCCAGTACTTC. Together with reference TRBV11-2 and TRBJ2-5, the CDR3 gives the full variable domain: EAGVAQSPRYKIIEKRQSVAFWCNPISGHATLYWYQQILGQGPKLLIQFQNNGVVDDSQLPKDRFSAERLKGVDSTLKIQPAKLEDSAVYLCASSSGGAQYFGPGTRLLVL.

This chain links TRBV28 with TRBJ1-6; possible D gene TRBD1, 5 bases. Germline V gives CDR1 MDHEN, CDR2 SYDVKM. This CDR3 is 16 amino acids long. With 7 bases removed from V and 10 bases from J, the gap between germline ends came to 23 bases. The CDR3 region has the DNA TGTGCCAGCATTCTCGGGGGAGCGGGAGCTCAATCACCCCTCCACTTT. Translation gives CASILGGAGAQSPLHF.

This clone was recorded many times. The sample carries other DNA sequences with the same CDR3. V and J are TRBV18 and TRBJ1-5, with D unresolved. Between the trimmed V and J ends, which lost 3 bases and 0 bases, there was a span of 3 bases. Germline V CDR1 and CDR2: KGHSH, LQKENI. This CDR3 is 13 amino acids long. CDR3 protein: CASSPYSNQPQHF. DNA for the CDR3: TGTGCCAGCTCACCTTATAGCAATCAGCCCCAGCATTTT. Drawing the rest from reference TRBV18 and TRBJ1-5, the complete variable domain is NAGVMQNPRHLVRRRGQEARLRCSPMKGHSHVYWYRQLPEEGLKFMVYLQKENIIDESGMPKERFSAEFPKEGPSILRIQQVVRGDSAAYFCASSPYSNQPQHFGDGTRLSIL.

This chain links TRBV3-1 (or the pseudogene TRBV3-2) with TRBJ2-5; 7 positions agree with TRBD1. The CDR3 spans 15 residues. The V and J ends lost 4 bases and 6 bases, in that order; junction bases with no gene match: 11. Looked up from germline, CDR1 is LGHDT and CDR2 is YNNKEL (reference sequence). The CDR3 bases are TGTGCCAGCAGCCCCCCGGGACAGCCGCCGAAGACCCAGTACTTC. Its protein is CASSPPGQPPKTQYF.

The rearrangement links TRBV6-5 to TRBJ2-7; 8 nucleotides match TRBD2. Losses at the gene ends were 6 bases for V and 8 bases for J; bases not matched to a gene: 9. The CDR3 covers 13 residues. The V gene's germline CDR1 is MNHEY and CDR2 SVGAGI. CDR3 in DNA: TGTGCCAGCAGGACCGGGAGGGGCGGGAAGCAGTACTTC. The encoded protein is CASRTGRGGKQYF.

This clone was found a few times. The genes are TRBV29-1 and TRBJ1-1; D unresolved. The CDR3 consists of 12 residues. CDR1 is SQVTM, CDR2 ANQGSEA, per germline. V lost 6 bases to trimming and J lost 6 bases, with 14 bases between them. The CDR3 DNA follows: TGCAGCGTAAGTGACTCAGAGGCTGAAGCTTTCTTT. Translation: CSVSDSEAEAFF.

The DNA of the CDR3 is TGTGCCAGCAGTCGGGACAGAAACAATGAGCAGTTCTTC. It is translated as CASSRDRNNEQFF. The chain is built from TRBV2 and TRBJ2-1; 7 nucleotides agree with TRBD1. CDR1 is SNHLY, CDR2 FYNNEI, per germline. The CDR3 covers 13 residues. The V and J ends lost 5 bases and 5 bases, in that order; junction bases with no gene match: 3.

This chain connects TRBV10-3 to TRBJ2-1; 9 bases are shared with TRBD1. V shed 6 bases and J 9 bases; nucleotides not matched to a gene: 3. The CDR3 sequence is 12 residues long. In germline, CDR1 is ENHRY, CDR2 SYGVKD. The CDR3 DNA reads TGTGCCATCAGAACAGGGGGCCTTGAGCAGTTCTTC. Translation: CAIRTGGLEQFF.

The CDR3 sequence: CASSQRLSNSPLHF. The CDR3 DNA sequence: TGTGCCAGCAGCCAAAGACTGAGTAATTCACCCCTCCACTTT. V usage is TRBV14 and J usage is TRBJ1-6; D gene ambiguous. With 2 bases removed from V and 6 bases from J, the gap between germline ends came to 8 bases. There are 14 residues in the CDR3. Looked up from germline, CDR1 is SGHDN and CDR2 is FVKESK.

The CDR3 DNA sequence: TGTGCCAGCAGTGTGACAGGGGCTAGGGGCTACACCTTC. The encoded protein is CASSVTGARGYTF. This rearrangement joins TRBV12-3 or TRBV12-4 to TRBJ1-2; 8 bases fit TRBD1. Losses at the gene ends were 5 bases for V and 8 bases for J; bases not matched to a gene: 7. This CDR3 comprises 13 residues.

The rearrangement links TRBV6-5 to TRBJ2-7; TRBD2 might be the D (5 bases). The germline V and J ends were trimmed by 6 bases and 6 bases, with 9 bases remaining between them. Germline V gene lookup returns CDR1 MNHEY and CDR2 SVGAGI. The CDR3 totals 11 residues. The CDR3 coding sequence is TGTGCCAGCAGGAGAGGGAGCGAGCAGTACTTC. Translation: CASRRGSEQYF.

This chain uses TRBV5-6 with TRBJ1-4; TRBD1 matches at 8 bases. Per germline, CDR1 SGHDT and CDR2 YYEEEE. The CDR3 extends over 15 amino acids. V shed 3 bases and J 8 bases; nucleotides not matched to a gene: 9. CDR3 in amino acids: CASSYLQGGPEKLFF. DNA of the CDR3: TGTGCCAGCAGCTATCTACAGGGGGGCCCCGAAAAACTGTTTTTT.

The CDR3 region is CASSQVSGQSRETQYF. CDR3 in DNA: TGCGCCAGCAGCCAAGTTTCGGGACAGTCGCGAGAGACCCAGTACTTC. V is TRBV4-1 and J is TRBJ2-5; 7 bases map to TRBD1. The CDR3 covers 16 residues. With 1 base clipped from V and 4 bases from J, the junction kept 9 bases outside the gene matches. Germline V CDR1 and CDR2: MGHRA, YSYEKL.